Included here is one T cell receptor beta chain sequence, with context. The data were taken from a study of blood T cell repertoires in COVID-19. On the study more broadly: Spain, Italy and the United States supplied samples that represented acute and convalescent COVID-19. The analysed material was cDNA or gDNA that came from T cells, B-cell-depleted T cells, or PBMCs.

This CDR3 has 15 residues. Germline assignment: CDR1 MNHEY and CDR2 SVGAGI. V was shortened by 2 bases and J by 3 bases, with 13 bases between the two germline ends. In the original workflow: How many nucleated cells were present was estimated from reference gene primer amplification. Libraries were prepared by immunoSEQ multiplex PCR; TCRdb keeps only in-frame clonotypes and omits some of them. The V and J calls and clone size were taken over from that table, and D and trimming were inferred from the DNA. The sample yields about 370,000 clones, almost 90% seen once. The genes are TRBV6-5 and TRBJ1-2, with a possible D match to TRBD1 (5 bases). The sample taken for sequencing was peripheral blood. This sequence originates from a man between 18 and 35 years old with active or convalescent COVID-19. The CDR3: CASSYAPGDYYGYTF. The CDR3 DNA reads as TGTGCCAGCAGTTACGCTCCGGGGGACTACTATGGCTACACCTTC.